These 25 T cell receptor beta chains were sequenced from one sample in a study of blood T cell repertoires in COVID-19. Sequencing was performed with immunoSEQ multiplex PCR; in TCRdb, only in-frame clones are kept and a portion is missing. The sample includes roughly 250,000 clones, around 89% of them seen just once. Source material: peripheral blood. The receptor set was obtained from a woman aged 40 to 50 who had recovered from COVID-19.

The V call is TRBV29-1, the J call TRBJ1-1, with 8 bases fitting TRBD1. CDR1 SQVTM and CDR2 ANQGSEA come from the germline V gene. The CDR3 is 15 amino acids. The V and J ends lost 7 bases and 1 base, in that order; junction bases with no gene match: 11. The CDR3, as DNA: TGCAGCGCTCCCCCGGACAGGGCGGCGAACACTGAAGCTTTCTTT. As protein: CSAPPDRAANTEAFF.

This clone was detected only once. The chain employs TRBV12-3 or TRBV12-4 and TRBJ1-1; tentatively, D is TRBD1 (5 bases). The CDR3 length is 13 residues. V was trimmed by 4 bases and J by 3 bases, leaving 9 bases between them. CDR3: CASSSRGDTEAFF. Written as DNA, the CDR3 is TGTGCCAGCAGTTCCCGGGGGGACACTGAAGCTTTCTTT.

A remark on this clone: Sequence at one end of the junction differs from germline and may be a read error. This chain links TRBV15 with TRBJ2-5, with 7 nucleotides matching TRBD2. This CDR3 spans 12 amino acids. Germline lookup yields CDR1 LNHNV and CDR2 YYDKDF (reference sequence). The CDR3, as DNA: TGTGCCACCAGCAGAGATGATGGACTAGGCGACTTC. Translation: CATSRDDGLGDF.

In its sample, this clone was seen once. As DNA, the CDR3 is TGTGCCAGCAGCTCCACTACTGAAGCTTTCTTT. Protein: CASSSTTEAFF. This chain uses TRBV11-3 with TRBJ1-1; D not resolved. Trimming pared 4 bases from V and 5 bases from J, leaving 5 bases between. This CDR3 has 11 residues. Looked up from germline, CDR1 is SGHNT and CDR2 is YENEEA. Full variable domain (remainder filled in from reference TRBV11-3 and TRBJ1-1): EAGVVQSPRYKIIEKKQPVAFWCNPISGHNTLYWYLQNLGQGPELLIRYENEEAVDDSQLPKDRFSAERLKGVDSTLKIQPAELGDSAVYLCASSSTTEAFFGQGTRLTVV.

In its sample, this clone was seen once. This rearrangement joins TRBV7-8 to TRBJ1-1; 7 bases agree with TRBD1. Germline CDR1 SGHVS, CDR2 FQNEAQ. The CDR3 runs to 15 residues. J lost 5 bases, V lost 1 base, and 7 bases had no gene match. CDR3 nucleotide sequence: TGTGCCAGCAGCTTAGTGCCAGGGGGGAGGACTGAAGCTTTCTTT. This codes for CASSLVPGGRTEAFF.

The rearrangement links TRBV7-9 to TRBJ2-5; tentatively, D is TRBD1 (5 bases). The germline V gene encodes CDR1 SEHNR and CDR2 FQNEAQ (reference sequence). The V end lost 1 base, the J end lost 4 bases, and 7 bases lay between the germline ends. This CDR3 is built from 13 residues. The CDR3 loop is CASSLGGLETQYF. In DNA form, the CDR3 reads TGTGCCAGCAGCTTAGGGGGCTTAGAGACCCAGTACTTC.

This rearrangement joins TRBV6-5 to TRBJ1-1; 11 nucleotides agree with TRBD1. Germline CDR1 is MNHEY and CDR2 is SVGAGI. The CDR3 runs to 15 residues. V was pared by 6 bases and J by 4 bases, with 7 bases of the junction left unmatched. CDR3 coding DNA: TGTGCCAGCAGCCCCGGACAGGGGGCGGGCACTGAAGCTTTCTTT. Its protein product is CASSPGQGAGTEAFF.

The V call is TRBV2, the J call TRBJ2-7, with 10 positions matching TRBD2. Germline-derived CDR1 and CDR2 are SNHLY and FYNNEI. After removal of 6 bases from V and 3 bases from J, the junction contained 5 bases not matched to a gene. The CDR3 is 14 amino acids. In DNA form, the CDR3 reads TGTGCCAGCAGAACTAGCGGGATAAACTACGAGCAGTACTTC. As protein: CASRTSGINYEQYF.

The gene calls are TRBV5-1 and TRBJ1-2, with D unclear. V was shortened by 0 bases and J by 4 bases, with 10 bases between the two germline ends. The CDR3 spans 14 residues. The V gene's germline CDR1 is SGHRS and CDR2 YFSETQ. The CDR3 region has the DNA TGCGCCAGCAGCTTGGGGGCAGGTCCCTATGGCTACACCTTC. Encoded protein: CASSLGAGPYGYTF.

This clone was seen only once. The rearrangement joins TRBV5-1 to TRBJ2-3; TRBD1 agrees at 7 bases. The CDR3 has 15 residues. Losses at the gene ends were 0 bases for V and 2 bases for J; bases not matched to a gene: 3. In germline, CDR1 is SGHRS, CDR2 YFSETQ. The CDR3: CASSLGQGHTDTQYF. As DNA, the CDR3 is TGCGCCAGCAGCTTGGGACAGGGACACACAGATACGCAGTATTTT.

The chain employs TRBV10-3 and TRBJ1-2; 7 bases map to TRBD1. Germline CDR1 is ENHRY and CDR2 is SYGVKD. The CDR3 is made up of 15 amino acids. Trimming took 1 base from V and 5 from J; bases not matched to a gene: 7. The CDR3 sequence: CAISELGTAPYGYTF. CDR3 DNA sequence: TGTGCCATCAGTGAGTTGGGGACAGCCCCTTATGGCTACACCTTC.

V is TRBV7-2 and J is TRBJ2-5; 8 positions agree with TRBD2. There are 15 residues in the CDR3. Germline CDR1 is SGHTA and CDR2 is FQGNSA. V dropped 1 base and J dropped 2; count of bases not matched to a gene: 3. CDR3: CASSLGSSGQETQYF. CDR3 coding DNA: TGTGCCAGCAGCTTAGGGTCTAGCGGGCAAGAGACCCAGTACTTC.

The chain recombines TRBV9 with TRBJ2-1; 10 bases map to TRBD2. CDR1 and CDR2 (germline): SGDLS, YYNGEE. The CDR3 is made up of 14 amino acids. V lost 4 bases and J lost 4; bases outside the gene matches: 2. The CDR3 region has the DNA TGTGCCAGCAGCCTAGCGGGAGAGTACAATGAGCAGTTCTTC. Its protein product is CASSLAGEYNEQFF.

V is TRBV18 and J is TRBJ2-1; 7 nucleotides line up with TRBD2. Germline V gene lookup returns CDR1 KGHSH and CDR2 LQKENI. Trimming removed 3 bases from V and 0 bases from J; junction bases left unmatched: 8. The CDR3 runs to 17 residues. The CDR3, as DNA: TGTGCCAGCTCACCCCCTGTGGGCGGGAGCTCCTACAATGAGCAGTTCTTC. It codes for CASSPPVGGSSYNEQFF.

The chain carries TRBV5-1 and TRBJ1-4, with D uncertain. Germline lookup yields CDR1 SGHRS and CDR2 YFSETQ. Trimming stripped 4 bases from V and 3 bases from J, with 16 bases between. CDR3 size: 16 residues. The CDR3 coding sequence is TGCGCCAGCAGCCCGGGAGGGATCGGAGCTAATGAAAAACTGTTTTTT. The encoded protein is CASSPGGIGANEKLFF.

This clone was observed a single time. The DNA is omitted, as the CDR3 cannot be located on it reliably, and the CDR3 follows TCRdb's listing. The V gene is TRBV3-1 (or the pseudogene TRBV3-2), the J gene TRBJ2-7; no DNA check was done on the table's D call, TRBD2. Germline V gene sequence: CDR1 LGHDT, CDR2 YNNKEL (reference sequence). The length of the CDR3 is 16 amino acids, counting both ends. The CDR3 loop is CASSQAGTDFRGEQYF.

V and J are TRBV27 and TRBJ1-5; D is unclear. Looked up from germline, CDR1 is MNHEY and CDR2 is SMNVEV (reference sequence). CDR3 length: 12 amino acids. The V and J ends lost 10 bases and 6 bases respectively, with 13 bases between them. This chain's CDR3 is CATGSSGQPQHF. In DNA form, the CDR3 reads TGTGCCACCGGGAGTTCGGGTCAGCCCCAGCATTTT.

V usage is TRBV13 and J usage is TRBJ2-1, with 7 bases aligning to TRBD1. The CDR3 contains 13 residues. V dropped 1 base and J dropped 11; count of bases not matched to a gene: 5. Germline V gives CDR1 PRHDT, CDR2 FYEKMQ (reference sequence). The CDR3 nucleotides are TGTGCCAGCAGCTTAGCAGGACAGGAAAAGCAGTTCTTC. This translates into CASSLAGQEKQFF.

V and J are TRBV4-1 and TRBJ2-1; D is possibly TRBD2 (7 bases). The CDR3 runs to 19 residues. Germline assignment: CDR1 MGHRA and CDR2 YSYEKL. Trimming cost V 0 bases and J 4 bases, with 22 bases left between them. The CDR3 coding sequence is TGCGCCAGCAGCCAAGATGGGGGGGCCACCCCCGGACCGTACAATGAGCAGTTCTTC. Protein sequence: CASSQDGGATPGPYNEQFF.

The chain is built from TRBV5-1 and TRBJ2-1; no firm D call. V was pared by 0 bases and J by 6 bases, with 7 bases between. The germline V gene encodes CDR1 SGHRS and CDR2 YFSETQ. CDR3 length: 13 residues. In DNA, the CDR3 is TGCGCCAGCAGCTTGGCCGCGGTCAATGAGCAGTTCTTC. Protein product: CASSLAAVNEQFF.

The chain joins TRBV4-3 to TRBJ1-2; TRBD1 matches at 8 bases. The germline V gene encodes CDR1 LGHNA and CDR2 YSLEER. The CDR3 contains 15 residues. The J segment lost 4 bases and the V segment lost 0 bases, leaving 4 bases of the junction unmatched. The CDR3 DNA is TGCGCCAGCAGCCAAGACAGGGGGCTTGGCTATGGCTACACCTTC. This gives the protein CASSQDRGLGYGYTF.

The V gene is TRBV11-2, the J gene TRBJ1-1; D is uncertain. CDR1 and CDR2 (germline): SGHAT, FQNNGV. CDR3 size: 13 residues. Trimming pared 5 bases from V and 1 base from J, leaving 8 bases between. CDR3 region: CASSREGNTEAFF. The CDR3 coding sequence is TGTGCCAGCAGCAGGGAGGGGAACACTGAAGCTTTCTTT.

The gene calls are TRBV18 and TRBJ2-7; maybe TRBD1 (6 bases). Trimming took 0 bases from V and 0 from J, leaving 9 bases between them. CDR1 and CDR2 from the germline V gene are KGHSH and LQKENI. The CDR3 runs 15 residues. CDR3 region: CASSPPDRPSYEQYF. CDR3 DNA: TGTGCCAGCTCACCACCGGACAGACCCTCCTACGAGCAGTACTTC.

V and J are TRBV11-3 and TRBJ1-1; D not resolved. CDR3 size: 14 residues. V lost 1 base, J lost 5 bases, and 11 bases lay in between. Germline V lookup: CDR1 SGHNT, CDR2 YENEEA. DNA for the CDR3: TGTGCCAGCAGCTTAGCGGTTCTCGGGACTGAAGCTTTCTTT. This sequence encodes CASSLAVLGTEAFF. Together with reference TRBV11-3 and TRBJ1-1, the CDR3 gives the full variable domain: EAGVVQSPRYKIIEKKQPVAFWCNPISGHNTLYWYLQNLGQGPELLIRYENEEAVDDSQLPKDRFSAERLKGVDSTLKIQPAELGDSAVYLCASSLAVLGTEAFFGQGTRLTVV.

The gene calls are TRBV12-3 or TRBV12-4 and TRBJ1-3; D gene uncertain. This CDR3 region has 13 residues. Deletions cut 0 bases from V and 4 bases from J, with 4 bases between. CDR3 DNA sequence: TGTGCCAGCAGTTTAGCGGGCGGAAACACCATATATTTT. Protein: CASSLAGGNTIYF.